The T cell receptor beta chain under discussion was sequenced for a study of T cell changes during pregnancy in multiple sclerosis. The data were produced by immunoSEQ multiplex PCR, yet TCRdb's version contains in-frame clones alone and is incomplete. The data contain tens of thousands of clones, 94% of them singletons. Germline lookup yields CDR1 SGHDN and CDR2 FVKESK. This CDR3 spans 14 amino acids. Trimming took off 4 bases at V and 8 bases at J, with 12 bases between the two ends. This chain joins TRBV14 and TRBJ1-6; a possible D gene is TRBD1 (5 bases). Material: peripheral blood, obtained in the third trimester of pregnancy. The clonotype originates from a female donor with multiple sclerosis, enrolled in a pregnancy study. Here the CDR3 DNA reads TGTGCCAGCAGCCGGGGGGGAGTGGATTCACCCCTCCACTTT. Translation: CASSRGGVDSPLHF.